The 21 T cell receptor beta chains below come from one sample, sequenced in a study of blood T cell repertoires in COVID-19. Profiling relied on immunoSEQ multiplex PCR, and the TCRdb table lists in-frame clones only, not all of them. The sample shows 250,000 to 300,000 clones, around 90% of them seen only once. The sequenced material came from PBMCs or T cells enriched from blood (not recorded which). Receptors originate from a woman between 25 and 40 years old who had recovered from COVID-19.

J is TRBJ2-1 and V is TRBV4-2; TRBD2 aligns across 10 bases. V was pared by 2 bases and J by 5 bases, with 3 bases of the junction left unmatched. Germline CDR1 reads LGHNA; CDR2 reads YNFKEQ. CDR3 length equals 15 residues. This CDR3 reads CASSQLLAGHNEQFF. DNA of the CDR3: TGTGCCAGCAGCCAACTACTAGCGGGGCACAATGAGCAGTTCTTC.

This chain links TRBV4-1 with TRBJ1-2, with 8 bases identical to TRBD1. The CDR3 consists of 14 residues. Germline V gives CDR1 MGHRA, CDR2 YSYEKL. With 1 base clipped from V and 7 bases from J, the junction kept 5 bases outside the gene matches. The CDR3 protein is CASSQAGQGGGYTF. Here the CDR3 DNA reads TGCGCCAGCAGCCAAGCCGGACAGGGCGGTGGCTACACCTTC.

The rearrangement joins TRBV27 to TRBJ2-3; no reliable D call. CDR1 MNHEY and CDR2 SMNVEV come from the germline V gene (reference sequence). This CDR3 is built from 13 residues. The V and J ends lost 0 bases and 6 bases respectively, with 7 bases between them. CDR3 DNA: TGTGCCAGCAGTTTATCAATGAGGGATACGCAGTATTTT. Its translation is CASSLSMRDTQYF.

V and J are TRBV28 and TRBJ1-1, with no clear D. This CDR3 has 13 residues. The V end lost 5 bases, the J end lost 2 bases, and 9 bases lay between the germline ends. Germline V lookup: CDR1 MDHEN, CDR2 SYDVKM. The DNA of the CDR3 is TGTGCCAGCAGTCTGCCGCGAAACACTGAAGCTTTCTTT. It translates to CASSLPRNTEAFF.

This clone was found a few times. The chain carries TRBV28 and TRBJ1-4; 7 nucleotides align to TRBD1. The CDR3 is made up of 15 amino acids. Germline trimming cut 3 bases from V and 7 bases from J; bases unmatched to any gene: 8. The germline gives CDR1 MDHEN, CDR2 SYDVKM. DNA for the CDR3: TGTGCCAGCAGTTTTATAGAGGGGGCGAGTGAAAAACTGTTTTTT. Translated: CASSFIEGASEKLFF.

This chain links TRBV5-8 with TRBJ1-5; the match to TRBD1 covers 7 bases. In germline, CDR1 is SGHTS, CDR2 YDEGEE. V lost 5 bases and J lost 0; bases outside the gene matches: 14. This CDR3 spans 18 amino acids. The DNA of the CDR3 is TGTGCCAGCAGTGAGGGACAGATTTTTTTCGGTAGCAATCAGCCCCAGCATTTT. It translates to CASSEGQIFFGSNQPQHF.

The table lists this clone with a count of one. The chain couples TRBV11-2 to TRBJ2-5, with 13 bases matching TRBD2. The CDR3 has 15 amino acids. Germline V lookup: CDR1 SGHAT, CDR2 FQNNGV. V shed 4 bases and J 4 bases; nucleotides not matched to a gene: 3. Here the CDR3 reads CASSWGLAGTETQYF. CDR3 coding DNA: TGTGCCAGCAGCTGGGGACTAGCGGGAACAGAGACCCAGTACTTC.

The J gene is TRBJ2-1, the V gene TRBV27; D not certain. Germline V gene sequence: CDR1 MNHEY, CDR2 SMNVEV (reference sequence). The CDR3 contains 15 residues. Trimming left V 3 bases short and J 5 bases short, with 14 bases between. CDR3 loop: CASSFSLNYDNEQFF. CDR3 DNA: TGTGCCAGCAGTTTTAGCTTGAATTATGACAATGAGCAGTTCTTC.

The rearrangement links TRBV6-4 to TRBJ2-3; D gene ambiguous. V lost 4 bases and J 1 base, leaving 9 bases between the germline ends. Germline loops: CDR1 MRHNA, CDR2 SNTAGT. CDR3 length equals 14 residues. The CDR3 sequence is CASSVAAGTDTQYF. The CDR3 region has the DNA TGTGCCAGCAGTGTCGCTGCAGGCACAGATACGCAGTATTTT.

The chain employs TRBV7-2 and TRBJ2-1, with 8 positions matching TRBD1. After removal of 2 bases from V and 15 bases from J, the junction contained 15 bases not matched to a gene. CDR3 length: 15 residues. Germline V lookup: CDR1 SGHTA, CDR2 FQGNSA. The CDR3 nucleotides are TGTGCCAGCAGCTTAAGTCAGGGGGCGATCAAAGAGTGGTTCTTC. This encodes CASSLSQGAIKEWFF.

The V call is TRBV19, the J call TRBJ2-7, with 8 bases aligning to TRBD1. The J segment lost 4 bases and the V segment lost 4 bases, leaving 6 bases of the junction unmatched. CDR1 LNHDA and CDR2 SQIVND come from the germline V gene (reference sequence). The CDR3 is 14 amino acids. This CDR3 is CASSSRQGIYEQYF. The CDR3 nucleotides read TGTGCCAGTAGTAGCCGACAGGGGATTTACGAGCAGTACTTC.

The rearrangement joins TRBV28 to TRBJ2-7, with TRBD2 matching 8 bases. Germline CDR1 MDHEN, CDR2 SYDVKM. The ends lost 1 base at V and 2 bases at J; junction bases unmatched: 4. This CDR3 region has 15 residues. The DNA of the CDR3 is TGTGCCAGCAGTTTATTTTCAGCGGGGGCCTACGAGCAGTACTTC. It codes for CASSLFSAGAYEQYF.

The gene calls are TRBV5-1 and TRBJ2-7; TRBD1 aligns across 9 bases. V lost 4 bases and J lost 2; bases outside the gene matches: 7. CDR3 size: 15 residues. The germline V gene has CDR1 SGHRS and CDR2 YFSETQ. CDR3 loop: CASSAGQGGTYEQYF. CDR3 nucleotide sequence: TGCGCCAGCAGCGCGGGACAGGGAGGAACCTACGAGCAGTACTTC.

Written as DNA, the CDR3 is TGTGCCAGCAGTTCCGGACAGGGGGGCTATGGCTACACCTTC. Protein sequence: CASSSGQGGYGYTF. The chain carries TRBV27 and TRBJ1-2, with 10 bases matching TRBD1. The CDR3 is 14 amino acids. Trimming at V came to 4 bases and at J to 4 bases, leaving 3 bases not matched to a gene. The germline CDR1 and CDR2 sequences are MNHEY and SMNVEV (reference sequence).

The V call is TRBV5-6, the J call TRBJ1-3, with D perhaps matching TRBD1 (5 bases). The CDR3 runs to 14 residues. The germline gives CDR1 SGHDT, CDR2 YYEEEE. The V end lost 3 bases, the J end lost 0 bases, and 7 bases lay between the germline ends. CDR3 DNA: TGTGCCAGCAGCTACAGGTACTCTGGAAACACCATATATTTT. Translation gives CASSYRYSGNTIYF.

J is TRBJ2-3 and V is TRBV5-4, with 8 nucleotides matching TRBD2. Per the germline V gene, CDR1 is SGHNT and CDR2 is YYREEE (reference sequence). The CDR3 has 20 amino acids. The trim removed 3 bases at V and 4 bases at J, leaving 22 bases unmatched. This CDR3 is CASSSLMVGLTGGPADTQYF. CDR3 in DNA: TGTGCCAGCAGCTCATTGATGGTCGGGCTTACGGGAGGGCCTGCAGATACGCAGTATTTT. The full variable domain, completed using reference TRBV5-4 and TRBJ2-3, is ETGVTQSPTHLIKTRGQQVTLRCSSQSGHNTVSWYQQALGQGPQFIFQYYREEENGRGNFPPRFSGLQFPNYSSELNVNALELDDSALYLCASSSLMVGLTGGPADTQYFGPGTRLTVL.

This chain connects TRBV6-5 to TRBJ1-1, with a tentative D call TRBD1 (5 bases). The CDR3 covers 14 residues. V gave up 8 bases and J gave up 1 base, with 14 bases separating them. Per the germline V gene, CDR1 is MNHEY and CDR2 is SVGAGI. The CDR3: CASGRRGKNTEAFF. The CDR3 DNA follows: TGTGCCAGCGGTCGTAGGGGAAAGAACACTGAAGCTTTCTTT.

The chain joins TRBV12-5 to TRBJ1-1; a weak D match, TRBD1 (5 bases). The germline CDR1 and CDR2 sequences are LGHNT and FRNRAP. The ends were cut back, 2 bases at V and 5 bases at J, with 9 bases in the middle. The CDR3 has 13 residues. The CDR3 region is CASGLQGRTEAFF. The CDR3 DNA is TGTGCTAGTGGTTTGCAGGGTAGGACTGAAGCTTTCTTT.

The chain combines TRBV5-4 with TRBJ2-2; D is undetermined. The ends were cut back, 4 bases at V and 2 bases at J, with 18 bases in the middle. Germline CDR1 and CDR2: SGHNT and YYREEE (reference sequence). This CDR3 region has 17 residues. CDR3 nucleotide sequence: TGTGCCAGCAGCCAATCCTTCCCCGCGACTAACACCGGGGAGCTGTTTTTT. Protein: CASSQSFPATNTGELFF.

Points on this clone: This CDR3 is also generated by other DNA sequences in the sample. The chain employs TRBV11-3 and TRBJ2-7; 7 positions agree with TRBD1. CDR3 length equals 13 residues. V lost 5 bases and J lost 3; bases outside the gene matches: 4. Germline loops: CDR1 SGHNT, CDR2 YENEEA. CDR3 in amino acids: CASSLGTDYEQYF. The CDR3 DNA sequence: TGTGCCAGCAGCCTCGGGACAGACTACGAGCAGTACTTC.

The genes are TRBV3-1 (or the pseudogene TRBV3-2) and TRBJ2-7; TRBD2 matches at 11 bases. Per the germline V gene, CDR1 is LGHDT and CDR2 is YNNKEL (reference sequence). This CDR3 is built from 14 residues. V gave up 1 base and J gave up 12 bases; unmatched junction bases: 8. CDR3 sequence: CASSQGSSGRARYF. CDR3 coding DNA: TGTGCCAGCAGCCAAGGTAGTAGCGGGAGGGCCCGGTACTTC.